The clone carrying this T cell receptor beta chain was found a few times. This sample is part of a study of quantifying T cell responses using KT2 cells. Study context: TCR alpha and beta constant-region primers primed reverse transcription of RNA. A predetermined fluorescence threshold ended the second PCR, run as a qPCR.

A range of KT2-to-PBMC ratios was made using fixed PBMC numbers. Each cDNA got a UMI-containing oligo ligated at its 3' end. An equimolar mix of RC1.1 and RC1.2 primed the beta chain across TRBC1 and TRBC2. TCRdb redid the calling of the UMI-ligation and nested PCR reads with MiXCR, one entry per CDR3 protein. The repertoire holds around 30,000 distinct CDR3 sequences, 10% seen once, with approximately 8.7% in the top ten. Germline CDR1 and CDR2: SNHLY and FYNNEI. The CDR3 contains 13 residues. V was clipped by 5 bases and J by 5 bases, with 12 bases between them. This TCR derives from a human donor. The sample consisted of PBMCs spiked with cells of the T cell clone KT2. The gene calls are TRBV2 and TRBJ1-2, with a weak D call TRBD1 (6 bases). CDR3 nucleotide sequence: TGTGCCAGCAGTCACAGGGAGAGATATGGCTACACCTTC. It yields the protein CASSHRERYGYTF.